Listed below are T cell receptor beta chains from one sample, sequenced in a study of CD8 T cells in ankylosing spondylitis. TCRdb re-analysed the 5' RACE reads in MiXCR, keeping a single row per CDR3 protein. The table shows 250,000 to 400,000 distinct CDR3 sequences, with 9.5% to 13% occurring only once. The sample was blood, either unsorted or a sorted T cell fraction (not recorded which). The receptors shown here come from a female donor with ankylosing spondylitis or in good health (not recorded which). Each CDR3 is given with its conserved first and last residue. D genes are given only for firm matches. Size is stated for part of the rows, as once, few or many counts, or as a class when the clone is expanded.

size: many
V: TRBV7-9
J: TRBJ1-2
D: TRBD1
DNA: TGTGCCAGCAGCTTAGCATCCGGACAGGGCAACGGCTACACCTTC
CDR3: CASSLASGQGNGYTF

size: .
V: TRBV18
J: TRBJ2-7
D: TRBD2
DNA: TGTGCCAGCTCCCCAGGGACTAGCGGGACTTTTTCCTACGAGCAGTACTTC
CDR3: CASSPGTSGTFSYEQYF

size: many
V: TRBV20-1
J: TRBJ2-1
D: TRBD2
DNA: TGCAGTGCTAACCAGCGGGACTCCTACAATGAGCAGTTCTTC
CDR3: CSANQRDSYNEQFF

size: many
V: TRBV12-3/TRBV12-4
J: TRBJ2-5
D: .
DNA: TGTGCCAGCAGCTTAGGAGTACAAGAGACCCAGTACTTC
CDR3: CASSLGVQETQYF

size: few
V: TRBV7-2
J: TRBJ1-2
D: .
DNA: TGTGCCAGCAGCTTAGACGTATGGGGGGCCACCCACTTC
CDR3: CASSLDVWGATHF

size: many
V: TRBV12-3/TRBV12-4
J: TRBJ2-7
D: .
DNA: TGTGCCAGCAGTTGGCAGGTCGGCGAGCAGTACTTC
CDR3: CASSWQVGEQYF

size: few
V: TRBV20-1
J: TRBJ2-3
D: TRBD2
DNA: TGCAGTGCTAGAGACGTAAGGGGACTAGCCCCAGATACGCAGTATTTT
CDR3: CSARDVRGLAPDTQYF

size: many
V: TRBV7-2
J: TRBJ1-6
D: .
DNA: TGTGCCAGCAGCTTAGGGGGATCCTATAATTCACCCCTCCACTTT
CDR3: CASSLGGSYNSPLHF

size: .
V: TRBV20-1
J: TRBJ1-5
D: TRBD1
DNA: TGCAGTGCTAGACCTGCCCCCGGACAGGGGACCAAATATAGCAATCAGCCCCAGCATTTT
CDR3: CSARPAPGQGTKYSNQPQHF

size: many
V: TRBV7-3
J: TRBJ2-3
D: .
DNA: TGTGCCAGCAGCTTATTCGGGGGCGGCACAGATACGCAGTATTTT
CDR3: CASSLFGGGTDTQYF

size: many
V: TRBV5-1
J: TRBJ2-1
D: .
DNA: TGCGCCAGCAGCTTGGCGGGAAACAATGAGCAGTTCTTC
CDR3: CASSLAGNNEQFF

size: .
V: TRBV30
J: TRBJ2-7
D: TRBD2
DNA: TGTGCCTGGACCGGGGGGGAGAGGGCCTACGAGCAGTACTTC
CDR3: CAWTGGERAYEQYF

size: many
V: TRBV29-1
J: TRBJ2-2
D: .
DNA: TGCAGCGTTATCAACACCTACACCGGGGAGCTGTTTTTT
CDR3: CSVINTYTGELFF

size: many
V: TRBV5-1
J: TRBJ2-1
D: .
DNA: TGCGCCAGCAGCCCGGAGGACTTCGGGATCCCTGAGCAGTTCTTC
CDR3: CASSPEDFGIPEQFF

size: .
V: TRBV29-1
J: TRBJ1-3
D: TRBD1
DNA: TGCAGCGTGGGGGACAGGGGTATCTCTGGAAACACCATATATTTT
CDR3: CSVGDRGISGNTIYF

size: many
V: TRBV24-1
J: TRBJ2-1
D: .
DNA: TGTGCCACCAGTGCAGGGAGTGAGCAGTTCTTC
CDR3: CATSAGSEQFF

size: many
V: TRBV12-3/TRBV12-4
J: TRBJ2-7
D: .
DNA: TGTGCCAGCAGTTTTAGGGGACCTTACGAGCAGTACTTC
CDR3: CASSFRGPYEQYF

size: .
V: TRBV7-8
J: TRBJ2-1
D: TRBD2
DNA: TGTGCCAGCAGCTTGTCCCTAGCGGGAGCCGAGCAGTTCTTC
CDR3: CASSLSLAGAEQFF

size: .
V: TRBV7-6
J: TRBJ2-7
D: .
DNA: TGTGCCAGCAGCTTAAAGGGACCGGTCTACGAGCAGTACTTC
CDR3: CASSLKGPVYEQYF

size: .
V: TRBV7-9
J: TRBJ1-6
D: .
DNA: TGTGCCAGCAGGGCGAGACGGACCCTTAATTCACCCCTCCACTTT
CDR3: CASRARRTLNSPLHF

size: few
V: TRBV30
J: TRBJ1-3
D: .
DNA: TGTGCCTGGAATTTTGTCGACAGTGGAAACACCATATATTTT
CDR3: CAWNFVDSGNTIYF

size: many
V: TRBV6-1
J: TRBJ2-5
D: TRBD1
DNA: TGTGCCACCCAACCTGGGACAGGGCAAGAGACCCAGTACTTC
CDR3: CATQPGTGQETQYF

size: many
V: TRBV6-1
J: TRBJ2-7
D: .
DNA: TGTGCCAGCAGTGAAGCTTCAGGACTCGGAGTCTACGAGCAGTACTTC
CDR3: CASSEASGLGVYEQYF

size: .
V: TRBV6-2/TRBV6-3
J: TRBJ2-6
D: .
DNA: TGTGCCAGCACCCACGGGGGCTCTGGGGCCAACGTCCTGACTTTC
CDR3: CASTHGGSGANVLTF

size: many
V: TRBV7-9
J: TRBJ1-1
D: .
DNA: TGTGCCAGCAGCTTAAACCTGATGGGGACTGAAGCTTTCTTT
CDR3: CASSLNLMGTEAFF

size: many
V: TRBV10-2
J: TRBJ2-7
D: .
DNA: TGCGCCAGCACCGGGACTGGCGGAGGCTACGAGCAGTACTTC
CDR3: CASTGTGGGYEQYF

size: many
V: TRBV9
J: TRBJ2-7
D: TRBD1
DNA: TGTGCCAGCAGCGAACAGGGGAATGAGCAGTACTTC
CDR3: CASSEQGNEQYF

size: many
V: TRBV5-1
J: TRBJ2-4
D: .
DNA: TGCGCCAGCAGCTTGGGTGAGGCCAAAAACATTCAGTACTTC
CDR3: CASSLGEAKNIQYF

size: many
V: TRBV15
J: TRBJ2-1
D: .
DNA: TGTGCCACCAGCACGGGGTTGGTTGAGCAGTTCTTC
CDR3: CATSTGLVEQFF

size: many
V: TRBV4-2
J: TRBJ1-6
D: TRBD1
DNA: TGTGCCAGCAGCCAAGATAGCGACAGGGATTCACCCCTCCACTTT
CDR3: CASSQDSDRDSPLHF

size: .
V: TRBV5-1
J: TRBJ1-5
D: .
DNA: TGCGCCAGCAGCTTACCTAAGGGCAATCAGCCCCAGCATTTT
CDR3: CASSLPKGNQPQHF

size: .
V: TRBV12-3/TRBV12-4
J: TRBJ1-5
D: .
DNA: TGTGCCAGCAGTTTGGGTTCCGGCAATCGGCCCCAGCATTTT
CDR3: CASSLGSGNRPQHF

size: few
V: TRBV5-6
J: TRBJ2-1
D: TRBD2
DNA: TGTGCCAGCAGCCCTTGGACTAGCGGGAGAGGGTATGAGCAGTTCTTC
CDR3: CASSPWTSGRGYEQFF

size: few
V: TRBV28
J: TRBJ2-2
D: .
DNA: TGTGCCAGCAGTTTACCAGGGGACCTTGGCACCGGGGAGCTGTTTTTT
CDR3: CASSLPGDLGTGELFF

size: many
V: TRBV28
J: TRBJ2-2
D: TRBD1
DNA: TGTGCCAGCAGTGAATCAAGACCAGGGGCAGGGGGTACCGGGGAGCTGTTTTTT
CDR3: CASSESRPGAGGTGELFF